The clone carrying this T cell receptor (beta chain) appeared a few times. The data were taken from a study of patients and donors after allogeneic stem cell transplantation. TCRdb redid the calling of the RT-PCR reads with MiXCR, one entry per CDR3 protein. The table has approximately 200,000 distinct CDR3 sequences, 14% seen once. The germline V gene encodes CDR1 KGHSH and CDR2 LQKENI. CDR3 length: 15 amino acids. The V and J ends lost 4 bases and 3 bases, in that order; junction bases with no gene match: 8. This sequence joins TRBV18 and TRBJ1-2, with TRBD1 matching over 7 bases. What was sequenced was blood, either unsorted or a sorted T cell fraction (not recorded which). The receptor was isolated from a human donor who was either an allogeneic HSCT recipient or a stem cell or donor lymphocyte infusion donor (not recorded which). It is not recorded whose cells these are; they may come from a transplant donor. The CDR3 DNA reads as TGTGCCAGCTCACGCGGTACAGGGGCTGACTATGGCTACACCTTC. As protein: CASSRGTGADYGYTF.